This is a list of T cell receptor beta chains from one sample in a study of blood T cell repertoires in COVID-19. The data were produced by immunoSEQ multiplex PCR, yet TCRdb's version contains in-frame clones alone and is incomplete. The sample has roughly 190,000 clones; about 88% are singletons. Sequencing was carried out using PBMCs or T cells enriched from blood (not recorded which). These receptors originate from a middle-aged woman in a cohort exposed to, infected with or recovered from COVID-19 (not recorded which). CDR3s include the opening cysteine and the closing phenylalanine or tryptophan. The D gene is left open where the match is weak. Part of the rows lack a size; the others show once, few, many or a class for expanded clones.

.	TRBJ2-2	.	TRBV28	TGTGCCAGCAGTTTGGGGATCACAGGGCTATCAAACACCGGGGAGCTGTTTTTT	CASSLGITGLSNTGELFF
.	TRBJ1-6	.	TRBV19	TGTGCCAGTAGTATAGATGCAGGGGCGTTAAATTCACCCCTCCACTTT	CASSIDAGALNSPLHF
TRBD2	TRBJ2-3	once	TRBV27	TGTGCCAGCAGTTTATCGGGGCGGGAGAAGGGAGATACGCAGTATTTT	CASSLSGREKGDTQYF
.	TRBJ2-5	.	TRBV29-1	TGCAGCGTTGAGGCCAGGGGCGCCTACCAAGAGACCCAGTACTTC	CSVEARGAYQETQYF
.	TRBJ2-5	.	TRBV5-4	TGTGCCAGCAGCTTGGATGGAGGGGGCAATCAAGAGACCCAGTACTTC	CASSLDGGGNQETQYF
TRBD1	TRBJ2-2	.	TRBV24-1	TGTGCCACCAGTCGCCGGGACAGGGACACCGGGGAGCTGTTTTTT	CATSRRDRDTGELFF
.	TRBJ2-1	.	TRBV5-1	TGCGCCAGCAGCTTTGGCGAAGCTTTACAGGGTGAGCAGTTCTTC	CASSFGEALQGEQFF
TRBD1	TRBJ2-2	.	TRBV2	TGTGCCAGCACTCCCCGGGACAGGAACACCGGGGAGCTGTTTTTT	CASTPRDRNTGELFF
TRBD2	TRBJ2-1	.	TRBV6-4	TGTGCCAGCAGTGTTATAGGGACTAGCGCCTATGAGCAGTTCTTC	CASSVIGTSAYEQFF
.	TRBJ2-1	many	TRBV1	TGCACCAGCAGCCAAAGTACCCCTAGCCGGGAGGGCCGGTACCCTAGGGATGAGCAGTTCTTC	CTSSQSTPSREGRYPRDEQFF
TRBD2	TRBJ2-1	.	TRBV29-1	TGCAGCGTGCGAGCGGGGGGCGGTTTCAATGAGCAGTTCTTC	CSVRAGGGFNEQFF
TRBD1	TRBJ1-1	.	TRBV6-5	TGTGCCAGCAGTTTGGGACAGGGGAGGACTGAAGCTTTCTTT	CASSLGQGRTEAFF
.	TRBJ1-3	once	TRBV9	TGTGCCAGCAGCGTAGCTGCAGGGAATTCCGGAAACACCATATATTTT	CASSVAAGNSGNTIYF
TRBD1	TRBJ1-5	once	TRBV19	TGTGCCAGTAGTATGGGGACAGGGGCGGATCAGCCCCAGCATTTT	CASSMGTGADQPQHF
.	TRBJ2-7	once	TRBV4-2	TGTGCCAGCAGCCAGGCAAAACTAGCCGGGGGCTACGAGCAGTACTTC	CASSQAKLAGGYEQYF
.	TRBJ1-1	.	TRBV5-4	TGTGCCAGCAGCTTGGTGGTGGGGGCGGTCACTGAAGCTTTCTTT	CASSLVVGAVTEAFF
.	TRBJ1-2	.	TRBV13	TGTGCCAGCAGCTTACCGACCCTGGGGGGAGGCTACACCTTC	CASSLPTLGGGYTF
.	TRBJ1-5	.	TRBV6-2/TRBV6-3	TGTGCCAGCAGTGACGGACGCAGGGCGCCCCAGCATTTT	CASSDGRRAPQHF
TRBD1	TRBJ2-7	.	TRBV4-1	TGCGCCAGCAGCCTCCGAATTCGACAGGGCGGGCCGTACGAGCAGTACTTC	CASSLRIRQGGPYEQYF
TRBD2	TRBJ2-1	.	TRBV4-1	TGCGCCAGCAGCGCCCGCCCGGGACTAGCGGGGGGGCTGGACAATGAGCAGTTCTTC	CASSARPGLAGGLDNEQFF
TRBD1	TRBJ2-2	.	TRBV10-2	TGCGCCAGCAGTGAGTCGAAAGGCCTGGGACAGGGTAGAATCGGGGAGCTGTTTTTT	CASSESKGLGQGRIGELFF
TRBD1	TRBJ1-3	.	TRBV19	TGTGCCACCAAAAGAGGGGGCACTCACTCTGGAAACACCATATATTTT	CATKRGGTHSGNTIYF
TRBD1	TRBJ2-1	.	TRBV2	TGTGCCAGTAGGACAGGTTCCTACAATGAGCAGTTCTTC	CASRTGSYNEQFF
.	TRBJ2-1	.	TRBV6-1	TGTGCCAGCAGTGAACAGGGAATCGGTTACAATGAGCAGTTCTTC	CASSEQGIGYNEQFF
TRBD1	TRBJ2-7	.	TRBV6-1	TGTGCCAGCAGTGAAGCGCTGGGACAGGGGATCTACGAGCAGTACTTC	CASSEALGQGIYEQYF
TRBD1	TRBJ2-7	.	TRBV29-1	TGCAGCGCAAGCGAGACAGGGGATGGCGAGCAGTACTTC	CSASETGDGEQYF
.	TRBJ2-1	.	TRBV12-1	TGTGCCAGATGGAGCGCTGGCTCCTACAATGAGCAGTTCTTC	CARWSAGSYNEQFF
.	TRBJ1-1	.	TRBV6-1	TGTGCCAGCAGTGAAGGAATAGGAGGGCCTGAAGCTTTCTTT	CASSEGIGGPEAFF
TRBD2	TRBJ2-1	.	TRBV11-2	TGTGCCAGCACCCTGGGACTAGCTACCAATGAGCAGTTCTTC	CASTLGLATNEQFF
.	TRBJ1-4	.	TRBV18	TGTGCCAGCTCACAGGTGGGCGCAGTTAATGAAAAACTGTTTTTT	CASSQVGAVNEKLFF